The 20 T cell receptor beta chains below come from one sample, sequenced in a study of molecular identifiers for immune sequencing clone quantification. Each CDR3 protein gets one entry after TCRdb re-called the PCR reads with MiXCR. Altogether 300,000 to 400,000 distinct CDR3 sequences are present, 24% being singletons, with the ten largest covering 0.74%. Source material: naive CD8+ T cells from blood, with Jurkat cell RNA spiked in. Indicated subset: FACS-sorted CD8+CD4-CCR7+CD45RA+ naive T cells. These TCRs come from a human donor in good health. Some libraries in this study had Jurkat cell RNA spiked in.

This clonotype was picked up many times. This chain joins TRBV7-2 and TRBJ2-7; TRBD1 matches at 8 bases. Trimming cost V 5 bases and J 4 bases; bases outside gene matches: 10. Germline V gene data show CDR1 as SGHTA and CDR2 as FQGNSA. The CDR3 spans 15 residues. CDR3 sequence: CASSHGTGSTYEQYF. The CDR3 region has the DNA TGTGCCAGCAGCCACGGGACAGGCTCAACGTACGAGCAGTACTTC.

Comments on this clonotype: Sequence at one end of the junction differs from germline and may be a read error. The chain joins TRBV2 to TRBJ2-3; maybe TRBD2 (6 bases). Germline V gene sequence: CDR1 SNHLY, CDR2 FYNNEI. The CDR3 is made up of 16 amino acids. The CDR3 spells CASSEREEPSTDMQYF. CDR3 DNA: TGTGCCAGCAGTGAGAGGGAGGAACCTAGCACAGATATGCAGTATTTT.

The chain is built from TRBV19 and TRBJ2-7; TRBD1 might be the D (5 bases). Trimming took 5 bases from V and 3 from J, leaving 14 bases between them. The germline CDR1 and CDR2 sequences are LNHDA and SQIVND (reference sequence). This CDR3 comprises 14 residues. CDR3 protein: CASSVSDDSYEQYF. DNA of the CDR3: TGTGCCAGTAGTGTATCGGACGACAGCTACGAGCAGTACTTC.

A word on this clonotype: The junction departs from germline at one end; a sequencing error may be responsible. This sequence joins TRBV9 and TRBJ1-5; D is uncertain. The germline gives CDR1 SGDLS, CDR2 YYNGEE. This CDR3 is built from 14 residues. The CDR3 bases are TGTGCCAGCAGCGTAGTGGACGGGGATCAGCCCCGGCATTTT. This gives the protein CASSVVDGDQPRHF.

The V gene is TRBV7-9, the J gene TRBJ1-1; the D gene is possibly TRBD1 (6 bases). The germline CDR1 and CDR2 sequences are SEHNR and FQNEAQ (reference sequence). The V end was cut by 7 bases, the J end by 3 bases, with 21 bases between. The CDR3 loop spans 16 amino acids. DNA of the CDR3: TGTGCCAGCAACCACAGGGACCATTACATGTACACTGAAGCTTTCTTT. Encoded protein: CASNHRDHYMYTEAFF.

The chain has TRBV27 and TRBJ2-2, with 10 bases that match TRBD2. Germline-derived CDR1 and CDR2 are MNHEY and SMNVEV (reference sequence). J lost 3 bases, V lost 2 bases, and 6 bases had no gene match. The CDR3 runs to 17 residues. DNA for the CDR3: TGTGCCAGCAGTTTAATCCTAGCGGGAGCGCACACCGGGGAGCTGTTTTTT. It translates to CASSLILAGAHTGELFF.

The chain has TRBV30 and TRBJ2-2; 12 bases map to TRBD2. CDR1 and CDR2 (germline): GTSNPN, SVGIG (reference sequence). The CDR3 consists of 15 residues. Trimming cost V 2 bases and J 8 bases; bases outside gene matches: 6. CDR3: CAWSLVGTSGGELFF. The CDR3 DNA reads TGTGCCTGGAGTCTGGTCGGGACTAGCGGGGGGGAGCTGTTTTTT.

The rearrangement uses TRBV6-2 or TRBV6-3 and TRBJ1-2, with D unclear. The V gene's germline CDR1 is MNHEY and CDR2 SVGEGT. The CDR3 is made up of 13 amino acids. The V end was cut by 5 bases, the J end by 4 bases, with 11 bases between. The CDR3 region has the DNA TGTGCCAGCAGTCAAACCGGCAGCTATGGCTACACCTTC. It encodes CASSQTGSYGYTF.

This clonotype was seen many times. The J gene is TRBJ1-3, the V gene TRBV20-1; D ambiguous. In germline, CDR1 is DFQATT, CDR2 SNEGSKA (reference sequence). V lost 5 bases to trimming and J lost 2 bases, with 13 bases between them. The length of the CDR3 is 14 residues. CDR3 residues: CSASDPRAGNTIYF. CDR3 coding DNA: TGCAGTGCTTCCGACCCGAGGGCTGGAAACACCATATATTTT.

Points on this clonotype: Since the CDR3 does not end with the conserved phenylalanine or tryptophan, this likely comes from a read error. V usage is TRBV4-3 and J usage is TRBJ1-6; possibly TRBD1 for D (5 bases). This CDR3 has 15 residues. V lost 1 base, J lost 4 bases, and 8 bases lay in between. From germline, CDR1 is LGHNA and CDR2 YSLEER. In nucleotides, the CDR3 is TGCGCCAGCAGCCAAGTTGGACAATATAATTCACCCCTCCACATT. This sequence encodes CASSQVGQYNSPLHI.

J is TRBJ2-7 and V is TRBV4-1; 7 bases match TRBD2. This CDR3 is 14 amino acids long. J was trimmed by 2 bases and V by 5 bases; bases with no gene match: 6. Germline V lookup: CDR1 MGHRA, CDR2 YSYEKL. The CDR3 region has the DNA TGCGCCAGCAGCGAAGCGGGGATAACCTACGAGCAGTACTTC. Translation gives CASSEAGITYEQYF.

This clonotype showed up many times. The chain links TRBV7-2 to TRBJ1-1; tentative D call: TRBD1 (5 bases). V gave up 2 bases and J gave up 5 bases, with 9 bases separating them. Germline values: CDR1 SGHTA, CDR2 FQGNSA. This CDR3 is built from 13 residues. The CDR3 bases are TGTGCCAGCAGCTTAATGGGGGTGACTGAAGCTTTCTTT. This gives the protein CASSLMGVTEAFF.

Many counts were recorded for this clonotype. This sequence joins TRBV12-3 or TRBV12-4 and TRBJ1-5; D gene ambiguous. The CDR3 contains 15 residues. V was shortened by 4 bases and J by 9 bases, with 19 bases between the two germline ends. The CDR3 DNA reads TGTGCCAGCAGTTCCCCTAAAACTGCTGATGCGCCCCAGCATTTT. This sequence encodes CASSSPKTADAPQHF.

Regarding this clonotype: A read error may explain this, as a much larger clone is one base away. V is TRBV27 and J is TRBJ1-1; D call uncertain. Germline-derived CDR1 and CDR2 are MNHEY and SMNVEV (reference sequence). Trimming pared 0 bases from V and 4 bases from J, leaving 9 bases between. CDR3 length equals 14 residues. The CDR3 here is CASSLSGGPTEAFF. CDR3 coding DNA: TGTGCCAGCAGTTTATCTGGCGGCCCCACTGAAGCTTTCTTT.

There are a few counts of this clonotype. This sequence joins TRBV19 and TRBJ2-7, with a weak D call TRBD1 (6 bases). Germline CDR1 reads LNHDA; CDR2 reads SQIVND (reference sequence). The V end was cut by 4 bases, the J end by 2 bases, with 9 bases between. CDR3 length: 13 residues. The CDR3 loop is CASSTGATYEQYF. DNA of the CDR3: TGTGCCAGTAGTACAGGGGCCACCTACGAGCAGTACTTC.

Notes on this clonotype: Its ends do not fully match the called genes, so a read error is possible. CDR3: CATSDYNERFF. The CDR3 DNA reads TGTGCCACCAGTGATTACAATGAGCGGTTCTTC. This chain joins TRBV24-1 and TRBJ2-1; D is undetermined. Germline-derived CDR1 and CDR2 are KGHDR and SFDVKD. The CDR3 covers 11 residues.

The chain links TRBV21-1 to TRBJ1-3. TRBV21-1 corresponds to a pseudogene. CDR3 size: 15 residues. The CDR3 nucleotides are TGTGCCAGCAGCAAACGCAGGTCAGCAGGAAACACCATATATTTT. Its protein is CASSKRRSAGNTIYF.

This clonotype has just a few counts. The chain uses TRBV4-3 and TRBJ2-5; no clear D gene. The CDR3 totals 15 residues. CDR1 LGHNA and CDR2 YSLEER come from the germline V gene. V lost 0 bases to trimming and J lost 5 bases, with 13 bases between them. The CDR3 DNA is TGCGCCAGCAGCCAAGAAGGCGAGGCCTGGGAGACCCAGTACTTC. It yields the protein CASSQEGEAWETQYF.

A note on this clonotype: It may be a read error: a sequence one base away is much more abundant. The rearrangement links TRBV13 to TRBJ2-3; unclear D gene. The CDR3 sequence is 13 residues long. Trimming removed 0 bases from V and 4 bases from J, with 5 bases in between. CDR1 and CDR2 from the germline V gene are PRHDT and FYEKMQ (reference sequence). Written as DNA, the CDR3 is TGTGCCAGCAGCTTAGGCGACGCAGATACGCAGTATTTT. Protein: CASSLGDADTQYF.

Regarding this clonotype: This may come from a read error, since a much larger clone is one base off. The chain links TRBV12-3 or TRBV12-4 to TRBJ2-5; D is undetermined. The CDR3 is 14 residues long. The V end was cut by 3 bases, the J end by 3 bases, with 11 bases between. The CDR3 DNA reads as TGTGCCAGCAGTTTTCACGGTCAGAAAGAGACCCAGTACTTC. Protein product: CASSFHGQKETQYF.